The T cell receptor (beta chain) under discussion was sequenced for a study of siplizumab effects on memory and regulatory T cells (dated by TCRdb to the late 2010s). General notes on the study: The effect of the anti-CD2 antibody siplizumab on alloreactive T-cell subsets was examined in allogeneic mixed lymphocyte reactions constructed from human PBMCs. Overall results and qualifications from the work: Siplizumab significantly reduced the cumulative frequency of alloreactive sequences traceable to unstimulated CD4+ memory T cells. Sequences below about 10^-5 frequency were poorly captured, so only a minor fraction of alloreactive clones could be mapped to unstimulated subsets. In reactions with siplizumab, an average of roughly 70% of mappable alloreactive CD4+ clones were Treg-derived, compared with 25% to 30% in control reactions. Roughly 80-97% of proliferating CD4+ or CD8+ clones could not be assigned a naive or memory phenotype. Greater diversity appeared to be present in unstimulated naive T cells than in memory T cells, and a substantial contribution to the alloresponse seemed to be made by naive cells. No functional confirmation was obtained for the suppressive function of proliferating Tregs from siplizumab cultures.

As for this clone: This clone's antigen is unknown. Qualities for individual bases were not recorded, and no much larger clone is one base off.

Deletion took 1 base off V and 6 bases off J, with a span of 10 bases between the germline ends. CDR1 and CDR2 are read off the germline V gene (reference sequence) as SEHNR and FQNEAQ. CDR3 length: 13 amino acids, cysteine to phenylalanine. Just CDR3 DNA is preserved here, 39 bases in frame from base 1. Libraries were built with the immunoSEQ multiplex PCR assay. Around 100,000 TCR templates per sample were assayed by the deep sequencing platform. Genomic DNA extracted from sorted T cells was used for TCRbeta CDR3 sequencing. Concerning the study's data processing: The R programming language was used for clonal analysis of TCRbeta CDR3 data. Comparing unstimulated samples against CFSE-low samples taken after the reaction was how alloreactive CD4+ and CD8+ clones were defined. Regulatory or non-regulatory origin of alloreactive CD4+ clones was assigned by matching sequences to the sorted unstimulated Treg and non-Treg repertoires. TCRdb's version of the immuneACCESS table is confined to in-frame rearrangements and falls short of the full clone set. An unresolved V gene accounts for under half of the shortfall where checked; the remainder is of unknown origin. V, J and clone size are those of that table, while D and trimming were read from the DNA. The sample records about 100,000 clones, around 92% of which are singletons. The ten largest clones add up to 0.55% to 0.85% of the sample.

Sorted unstimulated T cells and proliferating T cells recovered from mixed lymphocyte reactions underwent TCRbeta CDR3 sequencing. Fresh whole blood from ten HLA-typed healthy donors was used as the source from which PBMCs were isolated. To map where alloreactive clones came from, CD4+ regulatory T cells in the unstimulated state were FACS-sorted. The V and J genes are TRBV7-9 and TRBJ2-7; TRBD2 is possibly the D segment (5 matching bases). Sequencing was carried out using Tregs sorted from blood. This clonotype was obtained from a human donor in good health. CDR3 region: CASSLDGGSEQYF. The DNA reads TGTGCCAGCAGCTTAGATGGAGGAAGCGAGCAGTACTTC.